Listed below are T cell receptor beta chains from one sample, sequenced in a study of radiation and T cells in renal cell carcinoma. TCRdb's copy holds only in-frame clones and misses some; the assay was immunoSEQ multiplex PCR. The repertoire consists of about 130,000 clones, with roughly four fifths occurring once and the leading ten covering under 2.5%. Specimen: blood, collected from a patient whose treatment included radiotherapy and nephrectomy. The origin of the receptors is a woman aged 55-75 years with renal cell carcinoma. CDR3s include the opening cysteine and the closing phenylalanine or tryptophan. D genes are given only for firm matches. Clone size, where shown, is once, few, many, or a class for clones that have expanded.

d_gene: -; v_gene: TRBV6-6; abundance: -; j_gene: TRBJ2-1; CDR3aa: CASSQGIATIEQFF; CDR3nt: TGTGCCAGCAGTCAAGGGATCGCGACGATTGAGCAGTTCTTC
d_gene: -; v_gene: TRBV5-6; abundance: -; j_gene: TRBJ2-6; CDR3aa: CASSWGDSGANVLTF; CDR3nt: TGTGCCAGCAGCTGGGGGGATTCTGGGGCCAACGTCCTGACTTTC
d_gene: TRBD2; v_gene: TRBV6-5; abundance: -; j_gene: TRBJ2-1; CDR3aa: CASSPMTSGNDEQFF; CDR3nt: TGTGCCAGCAGTCCAATGACTAGCGGGAACGATGAGCAGTTCTTC
d_gene: TRBD1; v_gene: TRBV27; abundance: -; j_gene: TRBJ1-1; CDR3aa: CASSSPGQGLSGEAFF; CDR3nt: TGTGCCAGCAGTTCCCCGGGACAGGGCTTATCGGGTGAAGCTTTCTTT
d_gene: TRBD1; v_gene: TRBV7-2; abundance: few; j_gene: TRBJ1-1; CDR3aa: CATQGAYTEAFF; CDR3nt: TGTGCCACACAGGGGGCGTACACTGAAGCTTTCTTT
d_gene: TRBD2; v_gene: TRBV9; abundance: -; j_gene: TRBJ2-5; CDR3aa: CASSVAGRAGGQETQYF; CDR3nt: TGTGCCAGCAGCGTAGCAGGAAGAGCGGGGGGACAAGAGACCCAGTACTTC
d_gene: -; v_gene: TRBV13; abundance: -; j_gene: TRBJ2-1; CDR3aa: CASTTGDSYNEQFF; CDR3nt: TGTGCCAGCACCACGGGTGACTCCTACAATGAGCAGTTCTTC
d_gene: TRBD1; v_gene: TRBV19; abundance: -; j_gene: TRBJ1-1; CDR3aa: CASSFGLGQGTEAFF; CDR3nt: TGTGCCAGTAGTTTCGGGTTGGGACAGGGCACTGAAGCTTTCTTT
d_gene: -; v_gene: TRBV7-2; abundance: -; j_gene: TRBJ1-1; CDR3aa: CASSLVGKGAFF; CDR3nt: TGTGCCAGCAGCTTAGTAGGGAAGGGAGCTTTCTTT
d_gene: TRBD1; v_gene: TRBV2; abundance: -; j_gene: TRBJ1-4; CDR3aa: CASSGRGHGEKLFF; CDR3nt: TGTGCCAGCAGTGGCAGGGGGCACGGGGAAAAACTGTTTTTT
d_gene: TRBD1; v_gene: TRBV19; abundance: -; j_gene: TRBJ2-5; CDR3aa: CASSIKGTGAETQYF; CDR3nt: TGTGCCAGTAGTATAAAGGGGACAGGGGCCGAGACCCAGTACTTC
d_gene: -; v_gene: TRBV5-1; abundance: -; j_gene: TRBJ1-3; CDR3aa: CASSWGGAGNTIYF; CDR3nt: TGCGCCAGCAGCTGGGGAGGCGCAGGAAACACCATATATTTT
d_gene: TRBD1; v_gene: TRBV13; abundance: -; j_gene: TRBJ1-4; CDR3aa: CASSATGGALNEKLFF; CDR3nt: TGTGCCAGCAGCGCCACAGGGGGCGCCTTGAATGAAAAACTGTTTTTT
d_gene: -; v_gene: TRBV5-1; abundance: -; j_gene: TRBJ1-5; CDR3aa: CASSPDTGGGNQPQHF; CDR3nt: TGCGCCAGCAGCCCGGATACGGGGGGCGGCAATCAGCCCCAGCATTTT
d_gene: -; v_gene: TRBV10-1; abundance: -; j_gene: TRBJ2-7; CDR3aa: CASSESPGPYEQYF; CDR3nt: TGCGCCAGCAGTGAGTCCCCGGGACCCTACGAGCAGTACTTC
d_gene: TRBD2; v_gene: TRBV2; abundance: once; j_gene: TRBJ2-7; CDR3aa: CASSPLSGVLEQYF; CDR3nt: TGTGCCAGCAGCCCCTTGAGCGGGGTACTCGAGCAGTACTTC
d_gene: -; v_gene: TRBV18; abundance: -; j_gene: TRBJ2-3; CDR3aa: CASSPIGEADTQYF; CDR3nt: TGTGCCAGCTCACCAATTGGGGAGGCAGATACGCAGTATTTT
d_gene: TRBD2; v_gene: TRBV11-3; abundance: -; j_gene: TRBJ2-3; CDR3aa: CASSRRTSGSGDTQYF; CDR3nt: TGTGCCAGCAGTCGACGGACTAGCGGGAGCGGAGATACGCAGTATTTT
d_gene: TRBD2; v_gene: TRBV4-3; abundance: -; j_gene: TRBJ2-2; CDR3aa: CASSQLVLAVTGELFF; CDR3nt: TGCGCCAGCAGCCAACTGGTACTAGCGGTCACCGGGGAGCTGTTTTTT
d_gene: -; v_gene: TRBV19; abundance: once; j_gene: TRBJ1-5; CDR3aa: CASSPYSGFRSHQPQHF; CDR3nt: TGTGCCAGTAGTCCATACTCGGGGTTCCGTAGCCATCAGCCCCAGCATTTT
d_gene: -; v_gene: TRBV9; abundance: -; j_gene: TRBJ2-7; CDR3aa: CASSVGDYEQYF; CDR3nt: TGTGCCAGCAGCGTAGGGGATTACGAGCAGTACTTC
d_gene: TRBD1; v_gene: TRBV11-3; abundance: -; j_gene: TRBJ2-1; CDR3aa: CASSLGTGVDEQFF; CDR3nt: TGTGCCAGCAGCTTAGGGACAGGGGTCGATGAGCAGTTCTTC
d_gene: -; v_gene: TRBV14; abundance: -; j_gene: TRBJ1-2; CDR3aa: CASSQEMGIFGYTF; CDR3nt: TGTGCCAGCAGCCAAGAAATGGGGATCTTTGGCTACACCTTC
d_gene: -; v_gene: TRBV7-3; abundance: -; j_gene: TRBJ2-6; CDR3aa: CASSLTGGEGANVLTF; CDR3nt: TGTGCCAGCAGCTTAACTGGGGGCGAAGGGGCCAACGTCCTGACTTTC
d_gene: TRBD1; v_gene: TRBV27; abundance: -; j_gene: TRBJ2-7; CDR3aa: CASSSQPGGFSEQYF; CDR3nt: TGTGCCAGCAGTTCCCAACCAGGGGGCTTCTCCGAGCAGTACTTC
d_gene: -; v_gene: TRBV4-3; abundance: -; j_gene: TRBJ1-1; CDR3aa: CASSQSFRQGNTEAFF; CDR3nt: TGCGCCAGCAGCCAGAGCTTTCGGCAGGGAAACACTGAAGCTTTCTTT
d_gene: -; v_gene: TRBV5-1; abundance: -; j_gene: TRBJ2-3; CDR3aa: CASSRLTPSTDTQYF; CDR3nt: TGCGCCAGCAGCAGGCTCACCCCTAGCACAGATACGCAGTATTTT
d_gene: TRBD1; v_gene: TRBV7-9; abundance: -; j_gene: TRBJ2-7; CDR3aa: CASSTTGTAAYEQYF; CDR3nt: TGTGCCAGCAGCACAACCGGGACAGCTGCCTACGAGCAGTACTTC
d_gene: -; v_gene: TRBV18; abundance: -; j_gene: TRBJ1-3; CDR3aa: CASLDGNSGNTIYF; CDR3nt: TGTGCCAGCCTCGACGGCAACTCTGGAAACACCATATATTTT
d_gene: TRBD1; v_gene: TRBV19; abundance: -; j_gene: TRBJ2-2; CDR3aa: CASSTGQGATGELFF; CDR3nt: TGTGCCAGTAGTACGGGACAGGGGGCGACCGGGGAGCTGTTTTTT
d_gene: TRBD1; v_gene: TRBV7-2; abundance: -; j_gene: TRBJ2-3; CDR3aa: CASSLVSGGDTQYF; CDR3nt: TGTGCCAGCAGCTTAGTATCAGGGGGTGATACGCAGTATTTT
d_gene: -; v_gene: TRBV7-9; abundance: -; j_gene: TRBJ1-5; CDR3aa: CASSADWDQPQHF; CDR3nt: TGTGCCAGCAGCGCTGATTGGGATCAGCCCCAGCATTTT
d_gene: -; v_gene: TRBV5-6; abundance: -; j_gene: TRBJ1-2; CDR3aa: CASSPRVKGYTF; CDR3nt: TGTGCCAGCAGCCCGAGGGTGAAAGGCTACACCTTC
d_gene: -; v_gene: TRBV28; abundance: -; j_gene: TRBJ1-3; CDR3aa: CASSQRNTIYF; CDR3nt: TGTGCCAGCAGTCAGAGGAACACCATATATTTT
d_gene: -; v_gene: TRBV5-5; abundance: once; j_gene: TRBJ2-1; CDR3aa: CASSLSRGSYNEQFF; CDR3nt: TGTGCCAGCAGCTTGAGCAGGGGCTCCTACAATGAGCAGTTCTTC
d_gene: -; v_gene: TRBV5-1; abundance: -; j_gene: TRBJ2-3; CDR3aa: CASSLGGSTDTQYF; CDR3nt: TGCGCCAGCAGCTTGGGTGGGAGCACAGATACGCAGTATTTT
d_gene: -; v_gene: TRBV4-2; abundance: -; j_gene: TRBJ1-1; CDR3aa: CASSYGASAGTEAFF; CDR3nt: TGTGCCAGCAGCTATGGAGCGTCAGCTGGCACTGAAGCTTTCTTT
d_gene: -; v_gene: TRBV9; abundance: -; j_gene: TRBJ1-3; CDR3aa: CASSVSPAGPGSGNTIYF; CDR3nt: TGTGCCAGCAGCGTATCTCCCGCAGGTCCGGGATCTGGAAACACCATATATTTT
d_gene: -; v_gene: TRBV9; abundance: medium-sized; j_gene: TRBJ1-1; CDR3aa: CASSVWALNTEAFF; CDR3nt: TGTGCCAGCAGCGTATGGGCCCTGAACACTGAAGCTTTCTTT
d_gene: TRBD1; v_gene: TRBV19; abundance: -; j_gene: TRBJ2-3; CDR3aa: CASSYTGDTDTQYF; CDR3nt: TGTGCCAGTAGTTATACAGGGGACACAGATACGCAGTATTTT
d_gene: -; v_gene: TRBV27; abundance: few; j_gene: TRBJ1-4; CDR3aa: CASSLSREGYEKLFF; CDR3nt: TGTGCCAGCAGTTTAAGCAGGGAGGGATATGAAAAACTGTTTTTT
d_gene: -; v_gene: TRBV9; abundance: few; j_gene: TRBJ2-7; CDR3aa: CASSEGIAAYEQYF; CDR3nt: TGTGCCAGCAGCGAAGGAATAGCGGCCTACGAGCAGTACTTC
d_gene: -; v_gene: TRBV19; abundance: -; j_gene: TRBJ2-7; CDR3aa: CASSIGQGWYEQYF; CDR3nt: TGTGCCAGTAGTATTGGCCAGGGTTGGTACGAGCAGTACTTC
d_gene: -; v_gene: TRBV6-6; abundance: -; j_gene: TRBJ2-1; CDR3aa: CASSPDPAKQFF; CDR3nt: TGTGCCAGCAGTCCGGACCCCGCGAAACAGTTCTTC
d_gene: -; v_gene: TRBV28; abundance: -; j_gene: TRBJ1-1; CDR3aa: CASSLEKENTEAFF; CDR3nt: TGTGCCAGCAGTTTAGAGAAAGAGAACACTGAAGCTTTCTTT
d_gene: -; v_gene: TRBV5-1; abundance: -; j_gene: TRBJ1-2; CDR3aa: CASSVWTDSNYGYTF; CDR3nt: TGCGCCAGCAGCGTATGGACAGACTCTAACTATGGCTACACCTTC
d_gene: -; v_gene: TRBV28; abundance: -; j_gene: TRBJ1-2; CDR3aa: CASSSASVDNYGYTF; CDR3nt: TGTGCCAGCAGTTCCGCTTCAGTGGATAACTATGGCTACACCTTC
d_gene: -; v_gene: TRBV28; abundance: once; j_gene: TRBJ1-2; CDR3aa: CASSLGASYGYTF; CDR3nt: TGTGCCAGCAGTTTAGGTGCTTCCTATGGCTACACCTTC
d_gene: -; v_gene: TRBV6-6; abundance: once; j_gene: TRBJ1-1; CDR3aa: CASRPLRNTEAFF; CDR3nt: TGTGCCAGCAGACCCCTCAGGAACACTGAAGCTTTCTTT